One sample yielded the 22 T cell receptor beta chains listed below, sequenced in a study of cytomegalovirus exposure and HLA in healthy donors. Vbeta (60) and Jbeta (13) primers were used in the PCR. The method was immunoSEQ multiplex PCR; TCRdb's version includes in-frame clones alone and lacks a portion of them. The sample carries around 80,000 clones, 62% recorded once. Sequences were obtained from PBMCs. All receptors derive from a male donor in good health and CMV-seropositive.

The chain is built from TRBV5-1 and TRBJ2-5, with D perhaps TRBD1 (6 bases). CDR1 and CDR2 from the germline V gene are SGHRS and YFSETQ. V lost 2 bases to trimming and J lost 2 bases, with 16 bases between them. CDR3 length equals 16 residues. DNA for the CDR3: TGCGCCAGCAGCTTTCTCCGACAGGCCCTGCAAGAGACCCAGTACTTC. It yields the protein CASSFLRQALQETQYF.

The chain carries TRBV5-1 and TRBJ2-5, with 13 bases lining up with TRBD2. CDR3 length equals 18 residues. Germline CDR1 SGHRS, CDR2 YFSETQ. J lost 4 bases, V lost 4 bases, and 13 bases had no gene match. CDR3 sequence: CASSETGTSGKYGETQYF. CDR3 nucleotide sequence: TGCGCCAGCAGCGAGACCGGGACTAGCGGGAAATACGGAGAGACCCAGTACTTC.

This chain connects TRBV5-1 to TRBJ1-3, with TRBD1 matching 7 bases. CDR1 and CDR2 (germline): SGHRS, YFSETQ. This CDR3 is 17 amino acids long. V shed 3 bases and J 2 bases; nucleotides not matched to a gene: 11. The CDR3 nucleotides read TGCGCCAGCAGCTCAGGGGAACGGACAGGACCTGGAAACACCATATATTTT. This encodes CASSSGERTGPGNTIYF.

The chain combines TRBV28 with TRBJ1-6; 8 nucleotides line up with TRBD1. Germline trimming cut 6 bases from V and 5 bases from J; bases unmatched to any gene: 6. Germline V gene data show CDR1 as MDHEN and CDR2 as SYDVKM. The CDR3 is 15 amino acids. CDR3 region: CASRNQGADNSPLHF. CDR3 in DNA: TGTGCCAGCAGAAACCAGGGGGCGGATAATTCACCCCTCCACTTT. Based on the CDR3 plus reference TRBV28 and TRBJ1-6, the full variable domain is DVKVTQSSRYLVKRTGEKVFLECVQDMDHENMFWYRQDPGLGLRLIYFSYDVKMKEKGDIPEGYSVSREKKERFSLILESASTNQTSMYLCASRNQGADNSPLHFGNGTRLTVT.

This rearrangement joins TRBV6-5 to TRBJ2-2; the D is unclear. V was cut by 0 bases and J by 0 bases, with 5 bases left in between. Germline CDR1 is MNHEY and CDR2 is SVGAGI. This CDR3 has 15 residues. The CDR3 bases are TGTGCCAGCAGTTACTCGTCAGCGAACACCGGGGAGCTGTTTTTT. Residues: CASSYSSANTGELFF.

V is TRBV5-4 and J is TRBJ2-3; 8 bases map to TRBD2. Germline CDR1 is SGHNT and CDR2 is YYREEE (reference sequence). This CDR3 has 15 residues. The junction had 9 bases not matched to a gene; V was cut back by 2 bases and J by 7 bases. This CDR3 reads CASSFRGGRDYTQYF. CDR3 DNA sequence: TGTGCCAGCAGCTTTCGGGGGGGCCGAGACTATACGCAGTATTTT.

The chain has TRBV6-5 and TRBJ2-7; 9 bases line up with TRBD1. Germline CDR1 is MNHEY and CDR2 is SVGAGI. The junction had 8 bases not matched to a gene; V was cut back by 6 bases and J by 2 bases. There are 15 residues in the CDR3. CDR3 residues: CASRPRTGVTYEQYF. Written as DNA, the CDR3 is TGTGCCAGCAGACCCCGGACAGGGGTCACCTACGAGCAGTACTTC.

The CDR3 nucleotides read TGTGCCAGCAGCTTCCAGGGTGTGGAGACCCAGTACTTC. Amino acid sequence: CASSFQGVETQYF. The J gene is TRBJ2-5, the V gene TRBV9, with TRBD1 as a possible D gene (5 bases). Germline V gene lookup returns CDR1 SGDLS and CDR2 YYNGEE. The CDR3 loop spans 13 amino acids. Trimming cost V 4 bases and J 5 bases, with 12 bases left between them.

A few counts support this clone. The gene calls are TRBV10-3 and TRBJ2-1, with 13 bases fitting TRBD2. CDR3 length equals 12 residues. J was trimmed by 9 bases and V by 11 bases; bases with no gene match: 4. Germline V gene data show CDR1 as ENHRY and CDR2 as SYGVKD. CDR3 bases: TGTGCCGGAGGGACTAGCGGGATTGAGCAGTTCTTC. Protein: CAGGTSGIEQFF.

CDR3 nucleotide sequence: TGTGCCACCAGCACCCCTCCGGGACAGGGTATAGGAGGTGGTGAAAAACTGTTTTTT. This gives the protein CATSTPPGQGIGGGEKLFF. The gene calls are TRBV15 and TRBJ1-4, with 9 bases matching TRBD1. Looked up from germline, CDR1 is LNHNV and CDR2 is YYDKDF (reference sequence). There are 19 residues in the CDR3. Unmatched junction bases numbered 19, after V lost 4 bases and J lost 7 bases. The variable domain in full, with the rest retrieved from reference TRBV15 and TRBJ1-4, is DAMVIQNPRYQVTQFGKPVTLSCSQTLNHNVMYWYQQKSSQAPKLLFHYYDKDFNNEADTPDNFQSRRPNTSFCFLDIRSPGLGDTAMYLCATSTPPGQGIGGGEKLFFGSGTQLSVL.

This chain links TRBV7-2 with TRBJ1-1, with 8 bases aligning to TRBD1. The CDR3 covers 14 residues. The germline gives CDR1 SGHTA, CDR2 FQGNSA. Trimming removed 1 base from V and 5 bases from J; junction bases left unmatched: 3. The CDR3 here is CASSLGQGATEAFF. CDR3 DNA sequence: TGTGCCAGCAGCTTAGGGCAGGGGGCTACTGAAGCTTTCTTT.

The chain combines TRBV2 with TRBJ1-5, with D possibly TRBD1 on 6 matching bases. Germline CDR1 is SNHLY and CDR2 is FYNNEI. V shed 4 bases and J shed 1 base, with 11 bases lying between them. CDR3 length: 15 residues. CDR3 DNA: TGTGCCAGCAGTGCGGGGGGCGCGAGCAATCAGCCCCAGCATTTT. Its translation: CASSAGGASNQPQHF.

This chain uses TRBV30 with TRBJ2-7; D unresolved. Between the trimmed V and J ends, which lost 0 bases and 4 bases, there was a span of 4 bases. The CDR3 sequence is 11 residues long. Germline CDR1 is GTSNPN and CDR2 is SVGIG (reference sequence). As DNA, the CDR3 is TGTGCCTGGAGTGTGTCATACGAGCAGTACTTC. Protein: CAWSVSYEQYF.

The chain joins TRBV7-2 to TRBJ1-1, with TRBD1 as a possible D gene (6 bases). Germline CDR1 SGHTA, CDR2 FQGNSA. V dropped 1 base and J dropped 2 bases, with 11 bases sitting between them. The CDR3 contains 15 residues. The CDR3 spells CASSLGQVVNTEAFF. For the CDR3, the DNA is TGTGCCAGCAGCTTAGGACAGGTGGTCAACACTGAAGCTTTCTTT.

V is TRBV7-9 and J is TRBJ2-7; 9 nucleotides align to TRBD1. The CDR3 covers 13 residues. Germline assignment: CDR1 SEHNR and CDR2 FQNEAQ (reference sequence). V lost 5 bases, J lost 5 bases, and 4 bases stayed unmatched. CDR3 DNA: TGTGCCAGCAGCAGGACAGGGGTTAACGAGCAGTACTTC. This translates into CASSRTGVNEQYF.

The J gene is TRBJ2-1, the V gene TRBV27, with 8 positions matching TRBD2. The CDR3 is 15 amino acids. J lost 0 bases, V lost 5 bases, and 3 bases had no gene match. Germline assignment: CDR1 MNHEY and CDR2 SMNVEV (reference sequence). The CDR3 loop reads CASSREGGSYNEQFF. The CDR3 DNA is TGTGCCAGCAGTCGGGAGGGTGGCTCCTACAATGAGCAGTTCTTC.

The rearrangement links TRBV28 to TRBJ2-7; tentative D call: TRBD2 (5 bases). The CDR3 has 13 residues. V lost 5 bases and J 0 bases, leaving 8 bases between the germline ends. Germline V gives CDR1 MDHEN, CDR2 SYDVKM. The CDR3 region has the DNA TGTGCCAGCAGTCTCGGAGGCTCCTACGAGCAGTACTTC. It encodes CASSLGGSYEQYF.

In this sample, this clone turned up a few times. The gene calls are TRBV7-2 and TRBJ2-7, with TRBD2 matching 11 bases. The CDR3 loop spans 15 amino acids. Germline V lookup: CDR1 SGHTA, CDR2 FQGNSA. Unmatched junction bases numbered 7, after V lost 4 bases and J lost 5 bases. Here the CDR3 DNA reads TGTGCCAGCAGCTCCCTAGCGGGGGGCGAGGACGAGCAGTACTTC. This gives the protein CASSSLAGGEDEQYF. Looking up the rest from reference TRBV7-2 and TRBJ2-7 gives the full variable domain: GAGVSQSPSNKVTEKGKDVELRCDPISGHTALYWYRQSLGQGLEFLIYFQGNSAPDKSGLPSDRFSAERTGGSVSTLTIQRTQQEDSAVYLCASSSLAGGEDEQYFGPGTRLTVT.

This chain joins TRBV5-1 and TRBJ2-3; no clear D gene. Germline-derived CDR1 and CDR2 are SGHRS and YFSETQ. Trimming stripped 4 bases from V and 6 bases from J, with 21 bases between. This CDR3 has 16 residues. This chain's CDR3 is CASSLKTVSFEDTQYF. The CDR3 coding sequence is TGCGCCAGCAGCCTAAAGACTGTCAGTTTCGAGGATACGCAGTATTTT. The full variable domain, completed using reference TRBV5-1 and TRBJ2-3, is KAGVTQTPRYLIKTRGQQVTLSCSPISGHRSVSWYQQTPGQGLQFLFEYFSETQRNKGNFPGRFSGRQFSNSRSEMNVSTLELGDSALYLCASSLKTVSFEDTQYFGPGTRLTVL.

This clone was counted between two and nine times. CDR3 in amino acids: CASSPGLADFWEQYF. CDR3 in DNA: TGTGCCAGCAGTCCGGGACTAGCGGACTTTTGGGAGCAGTACTTC. The chain couples TRBV28 to TRBJ2-7; 11 bases agree with TRBD2. CDR1 is MDHEN and CDR2 is SYDVKM in the germline V gene. This CDR3 has 15 residues. Trimming took 5 bases from V and 7 from J; bases not matched to a gene: 10. The full variable domain, completed using reference TRBV28 and TRBJ2-7, is DVKVTQSSRYLVKRTGEKVFLECVQDMDHENMFWYRQDPGLGLRLIYFSYDVKMKEKGDIPEGYSVSREKKERFSLILESASTNQTSMYLCASSPGLADFWEQYFGPGTRLTVT.

The chain links TRBV6-5 to TRBJ2-7; maybe TRBD2 (6 bases). The CDR3 consists of 13 residues. Germline loops: CDR1 MNHEY, CDR2 SVGAGI. The V end was cut by 5 bases, the J end by 3 bases, with 11 bases between. The CDR3 reads CASSAGLHYEQYF. The CDR3, as DNA: TGTGCCAGCAGTGCGGGACTTCACTACGAGCAGTACTTC.

The rearrangement joins TRBV11-3 to TRBJ2-3; 12 nucleotides agree with TRBD1. Germline CDR1 is SGHNT and CDR2 is YENEEA. There are 17 residues in the CDR3. V lost 4 bases and J lost 2; bases outside the gene matches: 7. DNA for the CDR3: TGTGCCAGCAGCTCCGACCGGGACAGGGGGCCCACAGATACGCAGTATTTT. Translated: CASSSDRDRGPTDTQYF.